Listed here is a single T cell receptor beta chain. The sample originates from a study of cytotoxic CD8 clonotypes in ibrutinib-treated CLL. CDR1 and CDR2 from the germline V gene are MNHNS and SASEGT. V was pared by 5 bases and J by 10 bases, with 18 bases between. The CDR3 contains 15 residues. Data came from immunoSEQ multiplex PCR; TCRdb stores just in-frame clones and leaves some out. The data contain more than 85,000 clones, around 80% of them singletons. The sample in question was PBMCs, obtained after 12 months of ibrutinib treatment. The V gene is TRBV6-1, the J gene TRBJ1-6; TRBD1 is a possible D gene (5 bases). This receptor was taken from a human donor with chronic lymphocytic leukemia. The CDR3 is CASSPGRTSSSPLHF. Written as DNA, the CDR3 is TGTGCCAGCAGTCCGGGGAGGACATCTTCATCACCCCTCCACTTT.